A selection of T cell receptor beta chains follows, all from one sample in a study of shared clonotypes between healthy human individuals. Using immunoSEQ multiplex PCR, the repertoire was profiled, and TCRdb retains in-frame clones only, with some absent. This repertoire shows about 710,000 clones, over 60% found once; its top ten account for about 1.7%. Material for sequencing was memory CD4+ T cells sorted from blood. The receptor set was obtained from a woman aged 25 to 39 in good health. Each CDR3 is given with its conserved first and last residue. A D gene is named only where the DNA matches it firmly. Part of the rows lack a size; the others show once, few, many or a class for expanded clones.

NA TRBJ2-1 TRBV5-1 TRBD1 TGCGCCAGCAGCCAAGGACAGGTTCGGAATGAGCAGTTCTTC CASSQGQVRNEQFF
NA TRBJ2-7 TRBV11-2 NA TGTGCCAGCAGCTTCACCGCGAGGAGAGGGTACCACGAGCAGTACTTC CASSFTARRGYHEQYF
once TRBJ2-3 TRBV6-5 NA TGTGCCAGCAGGCGGTTCTCTAGCACAGATACGCAGTATTTT CASRRFSSTDTQYF
NA TRBJ2-4 TRBV6-1 NA TGTGCCAGCTCCCCCTCGGCAGGCGTGGGTAACATTCAGTACTTC CASSPSAGVGNIQYF
once TRBJ2-1 TRBV5-4 NA TGTGCCAGCAGCTTGGGAGGAAGCTATTACAATGAGCAGTTCTTC CASSLGGSYYNEQFF
NA TRBJ2-1 TRBV29-1 TRBD2 TGCAGCGTTTCCGACCCCCCTAGCGGAACTTACAATGAGCAGTTCTTC CSVSDPPSGTYNEQFF
NA TRBJ1-4 TRBV7-9 NA TGTGCCAGCAGCATCAGGGGAGAGGAAAAACTGTTTTTT CASSIRGEEKLFF
NA TRBJ2-3 TRBV30 NA TGTGCCTGGCGCCGGCCCGGGACTAGCACAGATACGCAGTATTTT CAWRRPGTSTDTQYF
NA TRBJ1-3 TRBV10-3 NA TGTGCCGCACGTACAGGGCTTTATGGAAACACCATATATTTT CAARTGLYGNTIYF
NA TRBJ1-5 TRBV7-8 NA TGTGCCAGCAGCCCCGGTGGGGGCCAGCCCCAGCATTTT CASSPGGGQPQHF
NA TRBJ2-2 TRBV29-1 TRBD2 TGCAGCGTTGTCGTCGGCCTAGCGGGAGTGACCGGGGAGCTGTTTTTT CSVVVGLAGVTGELFF
NA TRBJ2-5 TRBV2 TRBD2 TGTGCCAGCGCCTCCGGGACTATTCAAGAGACCCAGTACTTC CASASGTIQETQYF
few TRBJ2-3 TRBV7-3 NA TGTGCCAGCAGCCTTGGGACTAGCACAGATACGCAGTATTTT CASSLGTSTDTQYF
NA TRBJ2-3 TRBV19 NA TGTGCCAGTAGTATTAAGGGGTTGATCACAGATACGCAGTATTTT CASSIKGLITDTQYF
many TRBJ2-2 TRBV11-2 NA TGTGCCAGCAGCGTAGGGAATGCTGCGAGGGAGCTGTTTTTT CASSVGNAARELFF
NA TRBJ2-1 TRBV14 NA TGTGCCAGCAGCCAACACCCGGGACTCACAACCTATGAGCAGTTCTTC CASSQHPGLTTYEQFF
NA TRBJ2-3 TRBV5-4 NA TGTGCCAGCAGCATTAGCATTGCGCTCACCCCAGATACGCAGTATTTT CASSISIALTPDTQYF
NA TRBJ2-3 TRBV28 NA TGTGCCAGCATTCAATCCGGGAGCACAGATACGCAGTATTTT CASIQSGSTDTQYF
NA TRBJ1-5 TRBV29-1 NA TGCAGCGTTGGGGAGAATCAGCCCCAGCATTTT CSVGENQPQHF
few TRBJ2-3 TRBV28 TRBD2 TGTGCCAGCAGTCCAATCGGGACACGAGGACTAGCGGGATTCACAGATACGCAGTATTTT CASSPIGTRGLAGFTDTQYF
NA TRBJ2-3 TRBV5-4 TRBD1 TGTGCCAGCAGCGGGGACAGGGGACCCACAGATACGCAGTATTTT CASSGDRGPTDTQYF
NA TRBJ1-2 TRBV6-1 TRBD1 TGTGCCAGCACTGAAGTAGGGGGCATGCGGTATGGCTACACCTTC CASTEVGGMRYGYTF
few TRBJ1-2 TRBV2 NA TGTGCCAGCAGTGAATACACCGGGAACTATGGCTACACCTTC CASSEYTGNYGYTF
NA TRBJ2-7 TRBV28 NA TGTGCCAGTGTCGGCGAAGAGCAGTACTTC CASVGEEQYF
NA TRBJ1-2 TRBV7-9 NA TGTGCCAGCACAGGGATGGGGAAGGCTAACTATGGCTACACCTTC CASTGMGKANYGYTF
NA TRBJ2-5 TRBV19 TRBD2 TGTGCCAGTAGCCCAGCACCGGGACTAGCGGGAGTGTCCGAGACCCAGTACTTC CASSPAPGLAGVSETQYF
NA TRBJ2-7 TRBV19 NA TGTGCCAACCGACACTGGGACGGATATTACGAGCAGTACTTC CANRHWDGYYEQYF
NA TRBJ1-5 TRBV27 TRBD1 TGTGCCAGCAGTCCCTACCCGCCGGACAGGGGGCTCTTTCAGCCCCAGCATTTT CASSPYPPDRGLFQPQHF
few TRBJ2-7 TRBV27 TRBD2 TGTGCCAGCAGTTCCCACGGTGGGGGGGGTTCCTACGAGCAGTACTTC CASSSHGGGGSYEQYF
NA TRBJ2-3 TRBV5-1 NA TGCGCCAGCAGCTTTCGCAGCACAGATACGCAGTATTTT CASSFRSTDTQYF
NA TRBJ2-5 TRBV7-3 TRBD2 TGTGCCAGCAGCTTAACTAGCGGGAGTCGAGAGACCCAGTACTTC CASSLTSGSRETQYF
NA TRBJ2-2 TRBV28 NA TGTGCCAGCAGGAGCGGTACGAACACCGGGGAGCTGTTTTTT CASRSGTNTGELFF
few TRBJ2-5 TRBV2 TRBD1 TGTGCCAGCCCGGACAGGGGGCAAATAGAGACCCAGTACTTC CASPDRGQIETQYF
NA TRBJ1-3 TRBV7-9 TRBD1 TGTGCCAGCAGCTCCTTGGGACAGGGGTCCATCGGCTCTGGAAACACCATATATTTT CASSSLGQGSIGSGNTIYF
NA TRBJ1-4 TRBV29-1 NA TGCAGCGCCACAGAGACAACTAATGAAAAACTGTTTTTT CSATETTNEKLFF
few TRBJ1-3 TRBV7-9 NA TGTGCCAGCAGCTTAACCTCTGGAAACACCATATATTTT CASSLTSGNTIYF
NA TRBJ2-1 TRBV11-3 TRBD2 TGTGCCAGCAGCTTAGATAGTGGAGCGGGAGGGTACAATGAGCAGTTCTTC CASSLDSGAGGYNEQFF
NA TRBJ1-5 TRBV4-1 NA TGCGCCAGCAGGGCCGTTGGTAGCAATCAGCCCCAGCATTTT CASRAVGSNQPQHF
NA TRBJ2-3 TRBV2 NA NA CAVCRTFYECMEDTQYF
few TRBJ1-1 TRBV19 TRBD1 TGTGCCAGTAGTCGAGGAACAGGGGTGGGCACTGAAGCTTTCTTT CASSRGTGVGTEAFF
once TRBJ2-2 TRBV11-3 TRBD2 TGTGCCAGCAGCCGAGGCACTAGCGGGAGCCGCACCGGGGAGCTGTTTTTT CASSRGTSGSRTGELFF
NA TRBJ2-7 TRBV12-2 NA TGTGCAAGTCGCTTAGGTATAGGGACTAGCGTCTACGAGCAGTACTTC CASRLGIGTSVYEQYF
NA TRBJ2-2 TRBV7-6 TRBD1 TGTGCCAGCAACTCCGACGCAGGACAGGCGAACACCGGGGAGCTGTTTTTT CASNSDAGQANTGELFF
NA TRBJ2-7 TRBV7-2 NA TGTGCCAGCAGCTTAGGGGGCGGGTTCTCCTACGAGCAGTACTTC CASSLGGGFSYEQYF
NA TRBJ2-5 TRBV5-1 TRBD1 TGCGCCAGCAGCCCTGGACAGGGTCAAGAGACCCAGTACTTC CASSPGQGQETQYF
NA TRBJ2-1 TRBV7-2 NA TGTGCCAGCAGCCCCCCCCCGGTTCTGGATGAGCAGTTCTTC CASSPPPVLDEQFF
NA TRBJ2-2 TRBV11-2 NA TGTGCCAGCAGCTTGGTAGTCATCGTTGGGGGGATTAACACCGGGGAGCTGTTTTTT CASSLVVIVGGINTGELFF
few TRBJ1-1 TRBV28 NA TGTGCCAGCATGAACACTGAAGCTTTCTTT CASMNTEAFF
NA TRBJ1-3 TRBV5-1 NA TGCGCCAGCAGCTTGGGAGCCGGAAACACCATATATTTT CASSLGAGNTIYF